These T cell receptor beta chains were read from a single sample in a study of blood T cell repertoires in COVID-19. Data came from immunoSEQ multiplex PCR; TCRdb stores just in-frame clones and leaves some out. Of fewer than 200,000 clones in the sample, about 70% were seen once. The sample consisted of peripheral blood. The receptor source for this set is a woman aged 45-65 years with active or convalescent COVID-19. Each CDR3 is given with its conserved first and last residue. A D gene is named only where the DNA matches it firmly. Clone size is not always given. Where it is, it says once, few, many or a class for expanded clones.

j_call v_call d_call clone_size cdr3_nt cdr3_aa
TRBJ2-5 TRBV28 NA once TGTGCCAGCAGTTTAATTGGCACCCAAGAGACCCAGTACTTC CASSLIGTQETQYF
TRBJ2-5 TRBV5-6 NA NA TGTGCCAGCAGCCCGGGATACGAGGAGACCCAGTACTTC CASSPGYEETQYF
TRBJ2-2 TRBV9 NA few TGTGCCAGCAGCGTAGACATTAACACCGGGGAGCTGTTTTTT CASSVDINTGELFF
TRBJ2-2 TRBV6-1 TRBD2 NA TGTGCCAGCAGTGCCATGCGTAGCGGGAGCTCGAACACCGGGGAGCTGTTTTTT CASSAMRSGSSNTGELFF
TRBJ2-2 TRBV5-1 NA NA TGCGCCAGCAGCTACAGATCTACGGCGAACACCGGGGAGCTGTTTTTT CASSYRSTANTGELFF
TRBJ1-6 TRBV7-3 NA NA TGTGCCAGCAGCTCTTTGGGGCATAATTCACCCCTCCACTTT CASSSLGHNSPLHF
TRBJ1-6 TRBV7-9 TRBD1 NA TGTGCCAGCAGCCCCAGACCAGGGGGCCGTGGAAATTCACCCCTCCACTTT CASSPRPGGRGNSPLHF
TRBJ1-4 TRBV2 NA NA TGTGCCAGCACCCCATCAACTAATGAAAAACTGTTTTTT CASTPSTNEKLFF
TRBJ1-3 TRBV19 NA NA TGTGCCAGTTCTCCGACAGGCGACTCTGGAAACACCATATATTTT CASSPTGDSGNTIYF
TRBJ2-5 TRBV7-9 NA NA TGTGCCAGCAGCGGCCCGGGAGCGGAGACCCAGTACTTC CASSGPGAETQYF
TRBJ1-1 TRBV10-1 NA once TGCGCCAGCAGTGAGCCCCGGGTGGGGGGGCTGGAGACTGAAGCTTTCTTT CASSEPRVGGLETEAFF
TRBJ2-2 TRBV27 TRBD2 NA TGTGCCAGCAGTCCTTCCGGGACTAGAAACACCGGGGAGCTGTTTTTT CASSPSGTRNTGELFF
TRBJ1-2 TRBV27 NA NA TGTGCCAGCAGGAGCTCCGGGGGACTCTATGGCTACACCTTC CASRSSGGLYGYTF
TRBJ1-1 TRBV6-4 NA NA TGTGCCAGCAGTGAAGAGGGAGGGGCTGAAGCTTTCTTT CASSEEGGAEAFF
TRBJ1-5 TRBV28 TRBD1 NA TGTGCCAGCAGCAATGACAGGGTTCAGCCCCAGCATTTT CASSNDRVQPQHF
TRBJ1-2 TRBV4-3 TRBD1 NA TGCGCCAGCAGCCAGACAGACAGGGTTATTCCCTATGGCTACACCTTC CASSQTDRVIPYGYTF
TRBJ2-7 TRBV5-1 TRBD1 few TGCGCCAGCAGCTCGGACAGGGGGGACTCCTACGAGCAGTACTTC CASSSDRGDSYEQYF
TRBJ2-7 TRBV6-5 TRBD2 NA TGTGCCAGCAGCCTGAATGGGGGGGGCGAGCAGTACTTC CASSLNGGGEQYF
TRBJ2-7 TRBV5-1 NA NA TGCGCCAGCAGCTTGGGACAGGCCGGCTACGAGCAGTACTTC CASSLGQAGYEQYF
TRBJ2-5 TRBV7-2 NA NA TGTGCCAGCAGCTTAGGGTTAGAATCGGGAGAGACCCAGTACTTC CASSLGLESGETQYF
TRBJ1-5 TRBV7-9 NA NA TGTGCCAGCAGCTTAGCGGGACTTAGCAATCAGCCCCAGCATTTT CASSLAGLSNQPQHF
TRBJ1-5 TRBV10-3 NA NA TGTGCCATCAGCGAGGGCGGGTATCAGCCCCAGCATTTT CAISEGGYQPQHF
TRBJ2-7 TRBV14 NA NA TGTGCCAGCAGCCAAGCACCAGGGGAGTACGAGCAGTACTTC CASSQAPGEYEQYF
TRBJ1-6 TRBV7-2 NA NA TGTGCCAGCAGCTTCCTCCAATGGAACAGAGATAATTCACCCCTCCACTTT CASSFLQWNRDNSPLHF
TRBJ2-1 TRBV5-1 TRBD2 NA TGCGCCAGCAGCCGGACTAGCGGGAGGGCCAGCTCCTACAATGAGCAGTTCTTC CASSRTSGRASSYNEQFF
TRBJ2-5 TRBV7-3 TRBD2 NA TGTGCCAGCAGCTCCGCCGGCGGGAGGGAGACCCAGTACTTC CASSSAGGRETQYF
TRBJ2-1 TRBV29-1 NA NA TGCAGCGTTGGGGCAGCCTCCTCCTACAATGAGCAGTTCTTC CSVGAASSYNEQFF
TRBJ2-3 TRBV7-2 NA NA TGTGCCAGCAGCTTACAGGGGGGAGCAGGTACGCAGTATTTT CASSLQGGAGTQYF
TRBJ1-2 TRBV30 NA NA TGTGCCTGGAGTCCCCGTCCAGGGGAGTTTTATGGCTACACCTTC CAWSPRPGEFYGYTF
TRBJ2-4 TRBV18 NA NA TGTGCCAGCTCACCCCCAGGGGGGAACATTCAGTACTTC CASSPPGGNIQYF
TRBJ2-1 TRBV4-1 TRBD2 medium-sized TGCGCCAGCAGCCAAGTTGAATCAGAGACTAGCGGATACAATGAGCAGTTCTTC CASSQVESETSGYNEQFF
TRBJ1-5 TRBV18 NA NA TGTGCCAGCTCACTGCCCCCGGGACTGATCAATCAGCCCCAGCATTTT CASSLPPGLINQPQHF
TRBJ1-3 TRBV4-3 NA few TGCGCCAGCAGCCAAGATAGCTCCTCGGGAAACACCATATATTTT CASSQDSSSGNTIYF
TRBJ1-4 TRBV19 NA NA TGTGCCAGTAGTATTTGGGGCTATAATGAAAAACTGTTTTTT CASSIWGYNEKLFF
TRBJ1-2 TRBV7-9 NA NA TGTGCCAGCAACCCCGACCGGGGGACGACCGCCTCCACCTTC CASNPDRGTTASTF
TRBJ1-2 TRBV4-3 NA few TGCGCCAGCAGCCAAGATCGGGGCAGACTAGGGCGCTACACCTTC CASSQDRGRLGRYTF
TRBJ1-2 TRBV5-1 TRBD1 NA TGCGCCAGCAGCTTGGACGGACAGGGGGGAATAGATGGCTACACCTTC CASSLDGQGGIDGYTF
TRBJ1-5 TRBV7-8 NA NA TGTGCCAGCAGCTTAGACAGGGTTAATCAGCCCCAGCATTTT CASSLDRVNQPQHF
TRBJ2-7 TRBV28 TRBD2 NA TGTGCCAGCACCACTAGCGGGGGACTTGCCTACGAGCAGTACTTC CASTTSGGLAYEQYF
TRBJ1-3 TRBV10-3 TRBD1 few TGTGCCATCAGCGACAGGGATTTCTCTGGAAACACCATATATTTT CAISDRDFSGNTIYF
TRBJ1-6 TRBV18 NA NA TGTGCCAGCTCACCGGTGGGCAGGGACTCCTATAATTCACCCCTCCACTTT CASSPVGRDSYNSPLHF